This T cell receptor beta chain derives from a study of shared clonotypes between healthy human individuals. Overall study context: Each donor's CD8 memory used one plate, CD8 naive two, each CD4 subset three.

CDR1 and CDR2 from the germline V gene are SEHNR and FQNEAQ (reference sequence). V gave up 5 bases and J gave up 5 bases; unmatched junction bases: 10. This CDR3 region has 16 residues. Profiling relied on immunoSEQ multiplex PCR, and the TCRdb table lists in-frame clones only, not all of them. This repertoire shows about 1 million clones, about 75% found once; its top ten account for 1.4%. Healthy HIV-negative adults with no recent acute infections or vaccinations were recruited as donors. This sequence was found in a man younger than 35 in good health. The material sequenced was memory CD4+ T cells sorted from blood. Documented subset: CD45RA-negative fraction. This chain links TRBV7-9 with TRBJ1-1; the match to TRBD1 covers 11 bases. CDR3 sequence (DNA): TGTGCCAGCAGCCGGACAGGGGGCGTGGAGGTAACTGAAGCTTTCTTT. As protein: CASSRTGGVEVTEAFF.